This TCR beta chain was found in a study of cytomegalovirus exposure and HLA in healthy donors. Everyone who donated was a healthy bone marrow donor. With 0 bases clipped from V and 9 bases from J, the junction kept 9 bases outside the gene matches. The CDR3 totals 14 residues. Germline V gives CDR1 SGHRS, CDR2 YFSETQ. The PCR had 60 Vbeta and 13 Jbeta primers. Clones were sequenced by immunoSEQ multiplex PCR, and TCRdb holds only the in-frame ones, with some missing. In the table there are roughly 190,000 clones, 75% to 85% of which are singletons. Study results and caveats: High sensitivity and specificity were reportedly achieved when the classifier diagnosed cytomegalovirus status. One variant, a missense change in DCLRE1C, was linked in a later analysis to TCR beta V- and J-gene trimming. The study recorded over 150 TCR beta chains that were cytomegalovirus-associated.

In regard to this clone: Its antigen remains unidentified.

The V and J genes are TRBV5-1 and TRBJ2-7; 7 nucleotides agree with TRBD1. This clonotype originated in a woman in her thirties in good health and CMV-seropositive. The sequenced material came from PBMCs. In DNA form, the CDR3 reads TGCGCCAGCAGCTTGGTCGGGACAGACCTAGGGCAGTACTTC. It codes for CASSLVGTDLGQYF.